Listed here are 10 T cell receptor beta chains from one sample, sequenced in a study of response to subunit inactivated influenza vaccine. TCRdb passed the RT-PCR reads through MiXCR, listing each CDR3 protein once. The sample has 550,000 to 800,000 distinct CDR3 sequences, more than 15% seen once. The sequencing used PBMCs from blood, collected about 11 days after vaccination. The receptors come from a man in his forties or fifties who received an inactivated influenza vaccine.

This clonotype came up a few times. The chain joins TRBV3-1 to TRBJ1-5; the D gene is possibly TRBD1 (5 bases). With 1 base removed from V and 8 bases from J, the gap between germline ends came to 15 bases. The CDR3 is made up of 15 amino acids. Per germline, CDR1 LGHDT and CDR2 YNNKEL (reference sequence). CDR3 coding DNA: TGTGCCAGCAGCCAAGCAGGGCCCTCCTCTAAGCCCCAGCATTTT. This codes for CASSQAGPSSKPQHF. Using reference TRBV3-1 and TRBJ1-5 for the parts outside the CDR3, the full variable domain is DTAVSQTPKYLVTQMGNDKSIKCEQNLGHDTMYWYKQDSKKFLKIMFSYNNKELIINETVPNRFSPKSPDKAHLNLHINSLELGDSAVYFCASSQAGPSSKPQHFGDGTRLSIL.

This clonotype was counted many times. The chain carries TRBV5-1 and TRBJ2-1; D might be TRBD2 (6 bases). V shed 0 bases and J shed 0 bases, with 10 bases lying between them. CDR1 SGHRS and CDR2 YFSETQ come from the germline V gene. The CDR3 consists of 16 residues. The CDR3 DNA sequence: TGCGCCAGCAGCTTGGCCGCGGGGAGCTCCTACAATGAGCAGTTCTTC. Translation: CASSLAAGSSYNEQFF.

In this sample, this clonotype turned up a few times. This chain connects TRBV20-1 to TRBJ2-7, with D tentatively TRBD2 (5 bases). The CDR3 runs to 15 residues. The germline CDR1 and CDR2 sequences are DFQATT and SNEGSKA (reference sequence). Trimming pared 4 bases from V and 6 bases from J, leaving 22 bases between. The CDR3 protein is CSANPPEESEVEQYF. The CDR3 DNA sequence: TGCAGTGCTAACCCACCGGAGGAGTCCGAGGTCGAGCAGTACTTC.

The chain combines TRBV20-1 with TRBJ2-3; 10 bases match TRBD2. The CDR3 runs to 16 residues. Germline V gene data show CDR1 as DFQATT and CDR2 as SNEGSKA (reference sequence). V lost 0 bases to trimming and J lost 7 bases; unmatched junction nucleotides: 10. The CDR3 reads CSARDFQRGGPNTQYF. As DNA, the CDR3 is TGCAGTGCTAGAGATTTTCAGCGGGGGGGCCCGAATACGCAGTATTTT.

V usage is TRBV7-7 and J usage is TRBJ2-7, with 12 bases fitting TRBD2. There are 15 residues in the CDR3. V shed 1 base and J 6 bases; nucleotides not matched to a gene: 4. Germline V gene data show CDR1 as SSHAT and CDR2 as FNYEAQ (reference sequence). The CDR3 region has the DNA TGTGCCAGCAGCTTAGGCCCGGGACTAGCGGGCGAGCAGTACTTC. Encoded protein: CASSLGPGLAGEQYF.

The rearrangement joins TRBV5-4 to TRBJ2-3; 9 bases are a match to TRBD1. Germline lookup yields CDR1 SGHNT and CDR2 YYREEE (reference sequence). This CDR3 comprises 14 residues. Trimming removed 1 base from V and 8 bases from J; junction bases left unmatched: 5. The CDR3 region has the DNA TGTGCCAGCAGCTTGAACAGGGGGCTGGGTACGCAGTATTTT. This codes for CASSLNRGLGTQYF.

This clonotype was seen at least ten times. The rearrangement uses TRBV20-1 and TRBJ2-5; D possibly corresponds to TRBD2 (7 bases). Trimming cost V 2 bases and J 4 bases, with 14 bases left between them. Looked up from germline, CDR1 is DFQATT and CDR2 is SNEGSKA (reference sequence). This CDR3 has 14 amino acids. DNA for the CDR3: TGCAGTGCTAGACCCTCGGGGGGCAGAGAGACCCAGTACTTC. Its protein is CSARPSGGRETQYF.

This clonotype was picked up many times. The V call is TRBV25-1, the J call TRBJ2-7; 8 nucleotides match TRBD1. Germline V CDR1 and CDR2: MGHDK, SYGVNS. The CDR3 consists of 14 residues. J gave up 6 bases and V 6 bases, and 10 bases lay outside the gene matches. CDR3 sequence: CASRTGGAASEQYF. Here the CDR3 DNA reads TGTGCCAGCAGAACAGGGGGAGCCGCCTCCGAGCAGTACTTC.

This chain uses TRBV7-2 with TRBJ2-7; D assignment may be TRBD1 or TRBD2 (5 bases each). V was cut by 1 base and J by 6 bases, with 10 bases left in between. The V gene's germline CDR1 is SGHTA and CDR2 FQGNSA. CDR3 length equals 13 residues. Written as DNA, the CDR3 is TGTGCCAGCAGCTTAGTAGGGGACGGCGAGCAGTACTTC. Residues: CASSLVGDGEQYF.

The chain uses TRBV7-2 and TRBJ2-1; D is uncertain. Germline V lookup: CDR1 SGHTA, CDR2 FQGNSA. The CDR3 runs 15 residues. V lost 2 bases and J lost 1, with 9 bases in between. The CDR3 spells CASSLMVGSYNEQFF. The CDR3 DNA is TGTGCCAGCAGCTTAATGGTGGGGTCCTACAATGAGCAGTTCTTC.